The subject of this entry is one T cell receptor beta chain. Its cognate antigen is unknown. The data stem from a study of identifying expanded T cells in peripheral blood. Findings and limits, study-wide: Variance in clone template counts between approximately two-week samples significantly increased with total template count across all healthy donors. Over approximately two and four weeks, about 15 and 19 clones changed, versus approximately 1.1 between replicates.

V lost 3 bases and J 5 bases, leaving 10 bases between the germline ends. This CDR3 is built from 14 residues. CDR1 is SGHTA, CDR2 FQGNSA, per germline. Here immunoSEQ multiplex PCR was the method, and the copy in TCRdb shows in-frame clones only, minus some. This sample has about 84,000 clones, with around 87% found just once. Collection occurred without any documented infections or immune events in donors. The origin of this receptor is a person aged 18 to 69 in good health. The chain recombines TRBV7-2 with TRBJ1-4, with a weak D call TRBD1 (5 bases). The sequencing sample was made of blood. CDR3 in DNA: TGTGCCAGCAGCTTTGACAGCGTCAATGAAAAACTGTTTTTT. Translating gives CASSFDSVNEKLFF. The variable domain in full, with the rest retrieved from reference TRBV7-2 and TRBJ1-4, is GAGVSQSPSNKVTEKGKDVELRCDPISGHTALYWYRQSLGQGLEFLIYFQGNSAPDKSGLPSDRFSAERTGGSVSTLTIQRTQQEDSAVYLCASSFDSVNEKLFFGSGTQLSVL.